The 32 T cell receptor beta chains listed next were all sequenced from one sample in a study of T cell responses to AZD1222 COVID-19 vaccine. The table came from immunoSEQ multiplex PCR; TCRdb's copy has only in-frame clones and leaves some out. The table has about 91,000 clones, approximately 90% seen once. The sample consisted of peripheral blood, taken on day 0 of AZD1222 vaccination. These receptors were taken from an adult in good health.

The chain has TRBV15 and TRBJ1-6; TRBD1 matches at 7 bases. The CDR3 sequence is 14 residues long. V shed 5 bases and J 5 bases; nucleotides not matched to a gene: 3. Germline CDR1 reads LNHNV; CDR2 reads YYDKDF (reference sequence). The CDR3 DNA is TGTGCCACCAGCGTTGGACAGGATAATTCACCCCTCCACTTT. This encodes CATSVGQDNSPLHF. The whole variable domain, filled in from reference TRBV15 and TRBJ1-6, reads DAMVIQNPRYQVTQFGKPVTLSCSQTLNHNVMYWYQQKSSQAPKLLFHYYDKDFNNEADTPDNFQSRRPNTSFCFLDIRSPGLGDTAMYLCATSVGQDNSPLHFGNGTRLTVT.

The chain is built from TRBV28 and TRBJ2-7, with D uncertain. CDR1 and CDR2 (germline): MDHEN, SYDVKM. With 1 base removed from V and 7 bases from J, the gap between germline ends came to 5 bases. The CDR3 totals 11 residues. CDR3 in DNA: TGTGCCAGCAGTTTATCAAGGGAGCAGTACTTC. This codes for CASSLSREQYF. Together with reference TRBV28 and TRBJ2-7, the CDR3 gives the full variable domain: DVKVTQSSRYLVKRTGEKVFLECVQDMDHENMFWYRQDPGLGLRLIYFSYDVKMKEKGDIPEGYSVSREKKERFSLILESASTNQTSMYLCASSLSREQYFGPGTRLTVT.

This chain links TRBV4-2 with TRBJ2-7; possible D gene TRBD2, 5 bases. Deletions cut 0 bases from V and 6 bases from J, with 9 bases between. Germline CDR1 and CDR2: LGHNA and YNFKEQ. The CDR3 runs 13 residues. DNA of the CDR3: TGTGCCAGCAGCCAAGAACGGGGTCTCGAGCAGTACTTC. Residues: CASSQERGLEQYF.

This clone showed up just a few times. The chain employs TRBV6-5 and TRBJ1-6; D is possibly TRBD1 (5 bases). Germline loops: CDR1 MNHEY, CDR2 SVGAGI. CDR3 length: 14 amino acids. The chain's CDR3 is CAIEPGFSNSPLHF. CDR3 bases: TGTGCGATTGAACCAGGGTTTAGTAATTCACCCCTCCACTTT.

The chain employs TRBV20-1 and TRBJ2-7, with D possibly TRBD1 on 6 matching bases. The germline V and J ends were trimmed by 5 bases and 6 bases, with 11 bases remaining between them. Germline V gene data show CDR1 as DFQATT and CDR2 as SNEGSKA (reference sequence). The CDR3 loop spans 11 amino acids. This chain's CDR3 is CSAGTPREQYF. Written as DNA, the CDR3 is TGCAGTGCTGGGACACCTCGCGAGCAGTACTTC.

V is TRBV28 and J is TRBJ1-2, with D hard to call. CDR1 and CDR2 from the germline V gene are MDHEN and SYDVKM. V lost 2 bases and J 8 bases, leaving 9 bases between the germline ends. The CDR3 spans 12 residues. The CDR3: CASSLVLNGYTF. CDR3 in DNA: TGTGCCAGCAGTTTAGTTTTGAACGGCTACACCTTC.

This clone was counted a single time. This chain connects TRBV6-5 to TRBJ2-7, with unresolved D. Trimming removed 7 bases at V and 4 bases at J, with 8 bases between. Germline V gives CDR1 MNHEY, CDR2 SVGAGI. The CDR3 runs to 11 residues. Written as DNA, the CDR3 is TGTGCCAGCACCTCCGGATACGAGCAGTACTTC. Translating it yields CASTSGYEQYF.

The rearrangement uses TRBV19 and TRBJ2-1; 10 positions match TRBD2. Looked up from germline, CDR1 is LNHDA and CDR2 is SQIVND (reference sequence). After removal of 4 bases from V and 2 bases from J, the junction contained 2 bases not matched to a gene. The CDR3 runs 15 residues. The CDR3 spells CASSNLAGAYNEQFF. The CDR3 DNA reads TGTGCCAGTAGTAATCTAGCGGGAGCCTACAATGAGCAGTTCTTC.

This sequence joins TRBV27 and TRBJ2-7; 8 bases agree with TRBD2. V lost 6 bases, J lost 4 bases, and 8 bases stayed unmatched. Germline-derived CDR1 and CDR2 are MNHEY and SMNVEV (reference sequence). CDR3 length: 14 residues. The CDR3 bases are TGTGCCAGCAGCAAGCGGGAGACGGGATACGAGCAGTACTTC. Its protein product is CASSKRETGYEQYF.

Only a few counts were recorded for this clone. The chain employs TRBV6-5 and TRBJ2-3; maybe TRBD1 (5 bases). In germline, CDR1 is MNHEY, CDR2 SVGAGI. This CDR3 comprises 14 residues. Trimming stripped 8 bases from V and 3 bases from J, with 15 bases between. The CDR3 reads CASQKGVGTDTQYF. The CDR3 bases are TGTGCCAGCCAGAAAGGGGTAGGGACAGATACGCAGTATTTT.

The chain recombines TRBV3-1 (or the pseudogene TRBV3-2) with TRBJ2-1; D gene unclear. In germline, CDR1 is LGHDT, CDR2 YNNKEL (reference sequence). V dropped 4 bases and J dropped 7 bases, with 11 bases sitting between them. The CDR3 loop spans 13 amino acids. CDR3 sequence (DNA): TGTGCCAGCAGCCCCCTGGGCTCGAATGAGCAGTTCTTC. Translating gives CASSPLGSNEQFF.

The chain employs TRBV7-9 and TRBJ2-3, with D perhaps TRBD1 (6 bases). Trimming cost V 6 bases and J 4 bases, with 14 bases left between them. Germline V CDR1 and CDR2: SEHNR, FQNEAQ (reference sequence). The CDR3 sequence is 14 residues long. CDR3 sequence (DNA): TGTGCCAGCAGATTGACAACAGGGTCAGATACGCAGTATTTT. It specifies CASRLTTGSDTQYF.

The V call is TRBV7-6, the J call TRBJ2-5; no clear D. CDR3 length equals 13 residues. V lost 5 bases to trimming and J lost 7 bases, with 14 bases between them. Germline V CDR1 and CDR2: SGHVS, FNYEAQ. The CDR3 loop reads CASSAFGKVTQYF. CDR3 DNA: TGTGCCAGCAGCGCCTTTGGTAAAGTGACCCAGTACTTC. The variable domain in full, completed from reference TRBV7-6 and TRBJ2-5, reads GAGVSQSPRYKVTKRGQDVALRCDPISGHVSLYWYRQALGQGPEFLTYFNYEAQQDKSGLPNDRFSAERPEGSISTLTIQRTEQRDSAMYRCASSAFGKVTQYFGPGTRLLVL.

This sequence joins TRBV20-1 and TRBJ2-7, with 10 bases aligning to TRBD2. Germline V gives CDR1 DFQATT, CDR2 SNEGSKA (reference sequence). With V trimmed by 3 bases and J by 7 bases, 15 bases remained unmatched. The CDR3 spans 16 residues. CDR3 sequence reads: CSASPSSGGLRGEQYF. In DNA, the CDR3 is TGCAGTGCTAGTCCCTCTAGCGGGGGTCTTCGAGGGGAGCAGTACTTC.

V is TRBV19 and J is TRBJ1-4; no clear D gene. V gave up 4 bases and J gave up 5 bases, with 14 bases separating them. The germline V gene has CDR1 LNHDA and CDR2 SQIVND (reference sequence). The CDR3 is made up of 15 amino acids. CDR3 in DNA: TGTGCCAGTAGTAGGAAACCCGACTGGAATGAAAAACTGTTTTTT. It encodes CASSRKPDWNEKLFF.

The chain has TRBV4-1 and TRBJ2-5; a weak D match, TRBD2 (5 bases). Trimming left V 1 base short and J 4 bases short, with 13 bases between. The CDR3 is 15 amino acids. The germline gives CDR1 MGHRA, CDR2 YSYEKL. The CDR3 bases are TGCGCCAGCAGCCAAGTGGTCGGGGTAAGAGAGACCCAGTACTTC. Translating it yields CASSQVVGVRETQYF.

This chain uses TRBV12-3 or TRBV12-4 with TRBJ2-5; D not resolved. The CDR3 contains 12 residues. Deletions cut 4 bases from V and 7 bases from J, with 10 bases between. In nucleotides, the CDR3 is TGTGCCAGCAGTTCCCTCTGGGGGACCCAGTACTTC. Translation gives CASSSLWGTQYF.

The J gene is TRBJ1-5, the V gene TRBV15, with D tentatively TRBD1 (6 bases). Germline values: CDR1 LNHNV, CDR2 YYDKDF (reference sequence). V was cut by 0 bases and J by 6 bases, with 12 bases left in between. This CDR3 has 15 residues. The DNA of the CDR3 is TGTGCCACCAGCAGAGAGAAGGGGGTCCTTCAGCCCCAGCATTTT. Protein: CATSREKGVLQPQHF.

This clone was detected only a few times. This sequence joins TRBV6-5 and TRBJ2-7; 7 bases agree with TRBD2. Unmatched junction bases numbered 7, after V lost 6 bases and J lost 2 bases. Germline CDR1 MNHEY, CDR2 SVGAGI. The CDR3 has 14 amino acids. CDR3 protein: CASRLLASTYEQYF. In nucleotides, the CDR3 is TGTGCCAGCAGATTACTAGCGTCTACCTACGAGCAGTACTTC.

The chain is built from TRBV19 and TRBJ2-1, with 8 bases that match TRBD1. Germline lookup yields CDR1 LNHDA and CDR2 SQIVND (reference sequence). With 3 bases clipped from V and 9 bases from J, the junction kept 7 bases outside the gene matches. This CDR3 has 14 residues. CDR3 protein: CASSIRGQVVEQFF. The CDR3 DNA sequence: TGTGCCAGTAGTATTCGGGGACAGGTTGTTGAGCAGTTCTTC.

This chain joins TRBV9 and TRBJ2-1; D gene uncertain. Trimming left V 4 bases short and J 5 bases short, with 13 bases between. The CDR3 totals 14 residues. The germline V gene has CDR1 SGDLS and CDR2 YYNGEE. CDR3 region: CASSPTQWDNEQFF. The CDR3 region has the DNA TGTGCCAGCAGCCCTACTCAATGGGACAATGAGCAGTTCTTC.

This clone was seen just once. The rearrangement uses TRBV9 and TRBJ1-2; possible D gene TRBD1, 6 bases. The CDR3 consists of 14 residues. Germline V gene lookup returns CDR1 SGDLS and CDR2 YYNGEE. With 4 bases removed from V and 3 bases from J, the gap between germline ends came to 13 bases. The CDR3 is CASSRRTAHYGYTF. The CDR3 DNA reads as TGTGCCAGCAGCCGACGGACAGCCCACTATGGCTACACCTTC.

This chain links TRBV9 with TRBJ2-1; TRBD1 matches at 9 bases. After removal of 0 bases from V and 6 bases from J, the junction contained 7 bases not matched to a gene. This CDR3 comprises 16 residues. Looked up from germline, CDR1 is SGDLS and CDR2 is YYNGEE. Here the CDR3 reads CASSVVGTGRRNEQFF. The CDR3, as DNA: TGTGCCAGCAGCGTAGTTGGGACAGGGAGGCGCAATGAGCAGTTCTTC.

The chain carries TRBV12-3 or TRBV12-4 and TRBJ1-2; 7 bases line up with TRBD1. V shed 7 bases and J 8 bases; nucleotides not matched to a gene: 7. The CDR3 is made up of 12 amino acids. CDR3: CASTPGGRGYTF. The CDR3 nucleotides are TGTGCCAGCACCCCAGGGGGAAGGGGCTACACCTTC.

V is TRBV7-3 and J is TRBJ1-1; D unresolved. There are 13 residues in the CDR3. V lost 7 bases and J 2 bases, leaving 11 bases between the germline ends. The germline CDR1 and CDR2 sequences are SGHTA and FQGTGA. The CDR3 DNA sequence: TGTGCCAGCAAGGGTCCGGGAAACACTGAAGCTTTCTTT. This encodes CASKGPGNTEAFF.

V and J are TRBV7-3 and TRBJ2-6; D is possibly TRBD1 or TRBD2 (5 bases each). Germline CDR1 SGHTA, CDR2 FQGTGA. The CDR3 loop spans 16 amino acids. Trimming stripped 6 bases from V and 4 bases from J, with 16 bases between. The CDR3 DNA follows: TGTGCCAGCAGTTTTATAGTAGGGACCGGGGCCAACGTCCTGACTTTC. This encodes CASSFIVGTGANVLTF.

The rearrangement joins TRBV5-1 to TRBJ2-7; 7 nucleotides line up with TRBD1. CDR3 length: 15 amino acids. Germline-derived CDR1 and CDR2 are SGHRS and YFSETQ. V shed 3 bases, J shed 1 base, and the junction held 7 bases outside the gene matches. The CDR3 spells CASSWLGTVSYEQYF. CDR3 nucleotides: TGCGCCAGCAGCTGGTTAGGGACAGTTTCCTACGAGCAGTACTTC.

This clone was counted a single time. The chain has TRBV7-9 and TRBJ1-2, with D perhaps TRBD1 (5 bases). CDR3 length: 17 amino acids. Trimming removed 0 bases from V and 4 bases from J, with 18 bases in between. The germline gives CDR1 SEHNR, CDR2 FQNEAQ (reference sequence). For the CDR3, the DNA is TGTGCCAGCAGCTTAGCGAGGGGTGGGGGACGAGGCTATGGCTACACCTTC. Translated, it gives CASSLARGGGRGYGYTF.

V and J are TRBV10-3 and TRBJ2-2, with D possibly matching TRBD2 (5 bases). The V and J ends lost 6 bases and 5 bases respectively, with 7 bases between them. Germline CDR1 and CDR2: ENHRY and SYGVKD. The CDR3 totals 12 residues. The CDR3 DNA reads TGTGCCATCAGGAGCGGTACCGGGGAGCTGTTTTTT. Translating gives CAIRSGTGELFF.

CDR3 loop: CATVQGASGNTIYF. CDR3 DNA sequence: TGTGCCACGGTGCAGGGGGCATCAGGAAACACCATATATTTT. This chain connects TRBV7-8 to TRBJ1-3; TRBD1 aligns across 8 bases. This CDR3 is 14 amino acids long. CDR1 is SGHVS, CDR2 FQNEAQ, per germline. With V trimmed by 10 bases and J by 4 bases, 9 bases remained unmatched.

CDR3 in amino acids: CASSQDGAEAFF. The CDR3 DNA follows: TGTGCCAGCAGCCAAGACGGGGCAGAAGCTTTCTTT. The chain uses TRBV3-1 (or the pseudogene TRBV3-2) and TRBJ1-1; a possible D gene is TRBD1 (5 bases). The CDR3 is made up of 12 amino acids. Trimming shortened V by 0 bases and J by 8 bases, and 7 bases separated the two germline ends. The germline gives CDR1 LGHDT, CDR2 YNNKEL (reference sequence).

The rearrangement uses TRBV4-3 and TRBJ1-6, with TRBD1 as a possible D gene (6 bases). V shed 1 base and J shed 5 bases, with 12 bases lying between them. CDR1 and CDR2 from the germline V gene are LGHNA and YSLEER. CDR3 size: 16 residues. The CDR3 nucleotides read TGCGCCAGCAGCCAAGGGGGGCAGGCCCATAATTCACCCCTCCACTTT. It codes for CASSQGGQAHNSPLHF.